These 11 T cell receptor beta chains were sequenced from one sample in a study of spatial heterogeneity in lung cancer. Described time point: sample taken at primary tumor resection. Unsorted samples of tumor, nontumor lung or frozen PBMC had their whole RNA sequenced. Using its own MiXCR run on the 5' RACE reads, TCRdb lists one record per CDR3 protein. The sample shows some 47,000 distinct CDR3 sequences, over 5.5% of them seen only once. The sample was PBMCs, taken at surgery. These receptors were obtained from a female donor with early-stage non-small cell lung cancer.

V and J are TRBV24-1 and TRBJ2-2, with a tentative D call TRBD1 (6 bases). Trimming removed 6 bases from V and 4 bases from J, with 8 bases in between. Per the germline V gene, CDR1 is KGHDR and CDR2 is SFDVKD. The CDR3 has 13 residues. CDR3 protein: CATSHRVTGELFF. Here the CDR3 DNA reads TGTGCCACCAGTCACAGGGTCACCGGGGAGCTGTTTTTT.

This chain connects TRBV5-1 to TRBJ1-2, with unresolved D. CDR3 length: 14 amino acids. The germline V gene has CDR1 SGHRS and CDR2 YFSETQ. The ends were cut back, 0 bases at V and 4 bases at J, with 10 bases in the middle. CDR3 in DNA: TGCGCCAGCAGCTTGGCGGTGGCTGTCTATGGCTACACCTTC. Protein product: CASSLAVAVYGYTF.

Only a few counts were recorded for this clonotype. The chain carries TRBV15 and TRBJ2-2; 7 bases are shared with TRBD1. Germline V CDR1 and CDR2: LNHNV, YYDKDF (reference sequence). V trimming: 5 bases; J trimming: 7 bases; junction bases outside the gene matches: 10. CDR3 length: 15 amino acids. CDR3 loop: CATSLDRDRVGELFF. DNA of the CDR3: TGTGCCACCAGCCTAGACAGGGATAGGGTCGGGGAGCTGTTTTTT.

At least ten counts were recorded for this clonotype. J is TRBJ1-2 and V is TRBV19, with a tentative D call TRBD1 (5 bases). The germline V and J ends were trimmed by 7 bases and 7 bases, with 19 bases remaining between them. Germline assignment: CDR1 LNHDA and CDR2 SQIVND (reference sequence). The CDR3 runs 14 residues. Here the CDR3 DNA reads TGTGCCAGTATGAACCCCGGGTACAGGAGTGGCTACACCTTC. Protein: CASMNPGYRSGYTF.

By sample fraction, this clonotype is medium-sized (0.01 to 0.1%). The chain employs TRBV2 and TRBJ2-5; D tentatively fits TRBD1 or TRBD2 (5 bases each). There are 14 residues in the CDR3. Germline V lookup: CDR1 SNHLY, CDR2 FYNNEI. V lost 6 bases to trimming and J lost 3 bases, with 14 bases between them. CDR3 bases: TGTGCCAGCAGGAGGGGCGCTGGGGAAGAGACCCAGTACTTC. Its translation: CASRRGAGEETQYF. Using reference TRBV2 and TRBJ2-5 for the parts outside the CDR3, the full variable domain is EPEVTQTPSHQVTQMGQEVILRCVPISNHLYFYWYRQILGQKVEFLVSFYNNEISEKSEIFDDQFSVERPDGSNFTLKIRSTKLEDSAMYFCASRRGAGEETQYFGPGTRLLVL.

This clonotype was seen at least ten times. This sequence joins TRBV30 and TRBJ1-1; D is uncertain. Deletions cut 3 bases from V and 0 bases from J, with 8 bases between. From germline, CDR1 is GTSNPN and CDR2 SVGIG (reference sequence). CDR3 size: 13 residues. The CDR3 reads CAWRVLMNTEAFF. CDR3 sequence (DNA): TGTGCCTGGAGAGTTCTGATGAACACTGAAGCTTTCTTT.

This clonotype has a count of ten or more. The chain's CDR3 is CASTPGTSGPYEQYF. The DNA of the CDR3 is TGTGCCAGCACCCCCGGGACTAGCGGTCCCTACGAGCAGTACTTC. The V and J genes are TRBV28 and TRBJ2-7, with 11 nucleotides matching TRBD2. V was pared by 7 bases and J by 2 bases, with 7 bases of the junction left unmatched. Germline V CDR1 and CDR2: MDHEN, SYDVKM. This CDR3 contains 15 residues. Drawing the rest from reference TRBV28 and TRBJ2-7, the complete variable domain is DVKVTQSSRYLVKRTGEKVFLECVQDMDHENMFWYRQDPGLGLRLIYFSYDVKMKEKGDIPEGYSVSREKKERFSLILESASTNQTSMYLCASTPGTSGPYEQYFGPGTRLTVT.

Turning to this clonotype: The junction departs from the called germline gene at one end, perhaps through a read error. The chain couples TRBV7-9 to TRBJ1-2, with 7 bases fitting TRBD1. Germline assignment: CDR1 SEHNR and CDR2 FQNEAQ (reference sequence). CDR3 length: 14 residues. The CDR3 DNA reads TGTGTCAGCAGCCTCACAGGGGCCTTCTATGGCTACACCTTC. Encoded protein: CVSSLTGAFYGYTF.

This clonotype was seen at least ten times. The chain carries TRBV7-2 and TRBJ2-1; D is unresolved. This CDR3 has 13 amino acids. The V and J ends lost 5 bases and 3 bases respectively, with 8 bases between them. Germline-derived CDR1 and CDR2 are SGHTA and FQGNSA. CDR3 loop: CASSQSLYNEQFF. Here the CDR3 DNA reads TGTGCCAGCAGCCAGTCGCTCTACAATGAGCAGTTCTTC.

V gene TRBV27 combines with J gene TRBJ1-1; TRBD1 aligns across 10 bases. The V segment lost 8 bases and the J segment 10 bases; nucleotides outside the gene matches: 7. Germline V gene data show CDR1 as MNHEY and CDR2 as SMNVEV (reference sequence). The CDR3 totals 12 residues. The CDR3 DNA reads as TGTGCCAGCGGCCGGGACAGGGGAGCAGCTTTCTTT. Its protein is CASGRDRGAAFF.

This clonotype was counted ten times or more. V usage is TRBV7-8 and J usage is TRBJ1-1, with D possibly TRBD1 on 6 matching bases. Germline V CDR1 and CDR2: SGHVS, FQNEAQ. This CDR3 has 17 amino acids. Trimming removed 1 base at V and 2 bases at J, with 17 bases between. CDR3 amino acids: CASSLVRAGQSNTEAFF. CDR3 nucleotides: TGTGCCAGCAGCTTAGTAAGGGCCGGACAGTCCAACACTGAAGCTTTCTTT.